A single sample is the source of the 29 T cell receptor beta chains below, sequenced in a study of blood T cell repertoires in COVID-19. Libraries were prepared by immunoSEQ multiplex PCR; TCRdb keeps only in-frame clonotypes and omits some of them. Among approximately 140,000 clones listed, roughly 82% were seen once. The source material was peripheral blood. Source of these receptors: a man aged 65 to 85 with acute or convalescent COVID-19.

This chain uses TRBV28 with TRBJ1-2; 11 nucleotides line up with TRBD1. Germline CDR1 is MDHEN and CDR2 is SYDVKM. The CDR3 covers 14 residues. Trimming cost V 3 bases and J 13 bases; bases outside gene matches: 10. The CDR3 region is CASSFLPGQGVGTF. CDR3 coding DNA: TGTGCCAGCAGTTTCCTACCGGGACAGGGGGTAGGCACCTTC.

The chain has TRBV6-5 and TRBJ1-2, with D possibly being TRBD1 (5 bases). Germline V gene sequence: CDR1 MNHEY, CDR2 SVGAGI. V lost 5 bases to trimming and J lost 6 bases, with 10 bases between them. This CDR3 has 12 residues. This CDR3 reads CASSTDRNGYTF. CDR3 DNA sequence: TGTGCCAGCAGTACAGACAGAAATGGCTACACCTTC.

CDR3 nucleotides: TGTGCCAGCTCACCTGCAGGGGACACTGAAGCTTTCTTT. This codes for CASSPAGDTEAFF. V is TRBV18 and J is TRBJ1-1, with D perhaps matching TRBD1 (6 bases). V was cut by 3 bases and J by 3 bases, with 8 bases left in between. The germline gives CDR1 KGHSH, CDR2 LQKENI. The CDR3 is 13 amino acids.

The V and J genes are TRBV3-1 (or the pseudogene TRBV3-2) and TRBJ2-5; D ambiguous. The V gene lost 2 bases and the J gene lost 2 bases, with 3 bases spanning the gap. This CDR3 has 12 residues. The germline V gene has CDR1 LGHDT and CDR2 YNNKEL (reference sequence). The CDR3 DNA follows: TGTGCCAGCAGCCAACTACAAGAGACCCAGTACTTC. Translating it yields CASSQLQETQYF.

The V gene is TRBV24-1, the J gene TRBJ2-4; D not certain. Germline CDR1 is KGHDR and CDR2 is SFDVKD. The CDR3 is made up of 15 amino acids. V lost 3 bases, J lost 9 bases, and 17 bases lay in between. The CDR3 nucleotides are TGTGCCACCAGTGATCCCCTTAACAGCCCCGGCATTCAGTACTTC. Protein: CATSDPLNSPGIQYF.

The J gene is TRBJ1-6, the V gene TRBV5-1; 9 nucleotides match TRBD1. This CDR3 has 17 amino acids. Germline loops: CDR1 SGHRS, CDR2 YFSETQ. The V segment lost 5 bases and the J segment 0 bases; nucleotides outside the gene matches: 6. CDR3 sequence: CASRRQGESSYNSPLHF. DNA of the CDR3: TGCGCCAGCAGACGACAGGGGGAGAGCTCCTATAATTCACCCCTCCACTTT.

The chain employs TRBV25-1 and TRBJ2-5, with D possibly TRBD2 on 6 matching bases. CDR3 length: 14 amino acids. V lost 4 bases to trimming and J lost 2 bases, with 11 bases between them. Looked up from germline, CDR1 is MGHDK and CDR2 is SYGVNS. The CDR3 DNA is TGTGCCAGCAGTGCCCCCCTAGCGCAAGAGACCCAGTACTTC. Translation gives CASSAPLAQETQYF.

The rearrangement links TRBV7-9 to TRBJ2-1, with 8 bases that match TRBD2. The CDR3 consists of 16 residues. Germline assignment: CDR1 SEHNR and CDR2 FQNEAQ (reference sequence). The V and J ends lost 1 base and 5 bases, in that order; junction bases with no gene match: 7. The chain's CDR3 is CASSLGSAGGNNEQFF. DNA of the CDR3: TGTGCCAGCAGCTTAGGGTCTGCGGGAGGCAACAATGAGCAGTTCTTC.

This clone has just one count. The V call is TRBV7-6, the J call TRBJ1-1; D not resolved. Germline lookup yields CDR1 SGHVS and CDR2 FNYEAQ. This CDR3 has 14 amino acids. V was cut by 1 base and J by 0 bases, with 6 bases left in between. In nucleotides, the CDR3 is TGTGCCAGCAGCTTAGGGGCCATGAACACTGAAGCTTTCTTT. Translating gives CASSLGAMNTEAFF.

J is TRBJ1-1 and V is TRBV7-3, with 7 bases aligning to TRBD1. Germline V gene data show CDR1 as SGHTA and CDR2 as FQGTGA. With V trimmed by 5 bases and J by 6 bases, 9 bases remained unmatched. There are 14 residues in the CDR3. The CDR3 DNA is TGTGCCAGCAGCCCACAGGGGAGAGGTTCTGAAGCTTTCTTT. Its translation: CASSPQGRGSEAFF.

This clone occurred a few times. This chain joins TRBV4-1 and TRBJ1-1; the match to TRBD1 covers 8 bases. Germline assignment: CDR1 MGHRA and CDR2 YSYEKL. V was pared by 6 bases and J by 5 bases, with 5 bases of the junction left unmatched. The CDR3 totals 13 residues. The CDR3 sequence is CASRLQGGTEAFF. The CDR3 coding sequence is TGCGCCAGCAGGCTACAGGGGGGGACTGAAGCTTTCTTT.

This sequence joins TRBV6-1 and TRBJ2-1; perhaps TRBD2 as D (5 bases). Germline-derived CDR1 and CDR2 are MNHNS and SASEGT. Trimming removed 2 bases at V and 4 bases at J, with 9 bases between. CDR3 size: 14 residues. CDR3 in amino acids: CASSESSPYNEQFF. Here the CDR3 DNA reads TGTGCCAGCAGTGAATCTAGCCCGTACAATGAGCAGTTCTTC.

V gene TRBV24-1 combines with J gene TRBJ2-3, with TRBD1 as a possible D gene (5 bases). This CDR3 is 17 amino acids long. Germline-derived CDR1 and CDR2 are KGHDR and SFDVKD. Trimming cost V 3 bases and J 1 base, with 16 bases left between them. This CDR3 is CATSDLQGGPGTDTQYF. The CDR3 coding sequence is TGTGCCACCAGTGATCTGCAGGGTGGGCCGGGCACAGATACGCAGTATTTT.

V and J are TRBV6-5 and TRBJ1-1, with 7 bases that match TRBD1. Germline V lookup: CDR1 MNHEY, CDR2 SVGAGI. The CDR3 length is 14 residues. The junction had 14 bases not matched to a gene; V was cut back by 9 bases and J by 7 bases. The CDR3 region is CASRDRHSYGEAFF. The CDR3 nucleotides are TGTGCCAGTAGGGACAGACATTCGTATGGTGAAGCTTTCTTT.

The table lists this clone with a count of one. This chain joins TRBV5-1 and TRBJ2-1; 8 bases fit TRBD1. Germline loops: CDR1 SGHRS, CDR2 YFSETQ. CDR3 length: 13 residues. Unmatched junction bases numbered 6, after V lost 4 bases and J lost 9 bases. The CDR3 DNA sequence: TGCGCCAGCAGCCCGACAGGGGATACTGAGCAGTTCTTC. As protein: CASSPTGDTEQFF.

The chain has TRBV5-5 and TRBJ2-7, with a possible D match to TRBD1 (5 bases). V lost 2 bases, J lost 6 bases, and 12 bases lay in between. Germline-derived CDR1 and CDR2 are SGHKS and YYEKEE (reference sequence). The CDR3 spans 13 residues. This CDR3 is CASSLGEFSEQYF. The CDR3 region has the DNA TGTGCCAGCAGCTTAGGGGAATTCTCCGAGCAGTACTTC.

This chain connects TRBV5-1 to TRBJ2-2, with 11 bases matching TRBD2. The CDR3 loop spans 16 amino acids. With V trimmed by 9 bases and J by 3 bases, 10 bases remained unmatched. Germline CDR1 and CDR2: SGHRS and YFSETQ. CDR3 sequence: CATRPGTSGYTGELFF. CDR3 nucleotides: TGCGCCACCCGACCTGGGACTAGCGGCTACACCGGGGAGCTGTTTTTT.

The V and J genes are TRBV9 and TRBJ2-5, with 9 bases identical to TRBD2. Losses at the gene ends were 2 bases for V and 3 bases for J; bases not matched to a gene: 8. Germline CDR1 SGDLS, CDR2 YYNGEE. The CDR3 has 16 amino acids. The CDR3 bases are TGTGCCAGCAGCGTGACCGTACTAGCGGGCGAAGAGACCCAGTACTTC. It translates to CASSVTVLAGEETQYF.

V is TRBV5-1 and J is TRBJ2-1; maybe TRBD2 (6 bases). Germline CDR1 reads SGHRS; CDR2 reads YFSETQ. V lost 4 bases, J lost 6 bases, and 23 bases lay in between. The CDR3 loop spans 17 amino acids. The CDR3 nucleotides are TGCGCCAGCAGCACGGCTAGAGGGAGCGGGCACTTCAATGAGCAGTTCTTC. Encoded protein: CASSTARGSGHFNEQFF.

The chain combines TRBV10-1 with TRBJ2-3; 7 bases map to TRBD1. This CDR3 is 16 amino acids long. V lost 2 bases and J lost 2; bases outside the gene matches: 7. From germline, CDR1 is WNHNN and CDR2 SYGVQD (reference sequence). CDR3 loop: CASSEGTGVYTDTQYF. In nucleotides, the CDR3 is TGCGCCAGCAGTGAGGGTACAGGGGTGTACACAGATACGCAGTATTTT.

V usage is TRBV5-4 and J usage is TRBJ2-1, with TRBD1 as a possible D gene (6 bases). The V gene's germline CDR1 is SGHNT and CDR2 YYREEE (reference sequence). The CDR3 spans 13 residues. V lost 2 bases and J lost 9, with 12 bases in between. Written as DNA, the CDR3 is TGTGCCAGCAGCTTCCGGGACAAGGGTGAGCAGTTCTTC. Protein: CASSFRDKGEQFF.

CDR3 nucleotide sequence: TGTGCCAGCAGCGCTACGGGGGACAGGGGTCCCGAGCAGTACTTC. It yields the protein CASSATGDRGPEQYF. This chain uses TRBV7-9 with TRBJ2-7, with 10 bases fitting TRBD1. V lost 5 bases, J lost 6 bases, and 10 bases stayed unmatched. CDR1 and CDR2 (germline): SEHNR, FQNEAQ (reference sequence). This CDR3 has 15 amino acids.

The chain uses TRBV9 and TRBJ1-2; 8 bases are shared with TRBD1. The CDR3 runs 14 residues. The germline CDR1 and CDR2 sequences are SGDLS and YYNGEE. V shed 3 bases, J shed 4 bases, and the junction held 5 bases outside the gene matches. The CDR3 spells CASSAQGGGYGYTF. The CDR3 DNA follows: TGTGCCAGCAGCGCACAGGGGGGGGGCTATGGCTACACCTTC.

The rearrangement uses TRBV11-2 and TRBJ2-1; weak D call: TRBD2 (6 bases). Germline assignment: CDR1 SGHAT and CDR2 FQNNGV. The germline V and J ends were trimmed by 3 bases and 5 bases, with 17 bases remaining between them. CDR3 length equals 16 residues. DNA of the CDR3: TGTGCCAGCAGCTTGGGCGGCCGGGACTGGGACAATGAGCAGTTCTTC. The encoded protein is CASSLGGRDWDNEQFF.

This clone was detected only a few times. This chain connects TRBV5-1 to TRBJ2-2, with 10 bases matching TRBD2. CDR1 and CDR2 from the germline V gene are SGHRS and YFSETQ. The CDR3 is 17 amino acids. With V trimmed by 4 bases and J by 5 bases, 11 bases remained unmatched. The CDR3 is CASSPGVTSGVTGELFF. The CDR3 DNA follows: TGCGCCAGCAGCCCGGGGGTCACTAGCGGGGTGACCGGGGAGCTGTTTTTT.

The V call is TRBV19, the J call TRBJ2-7; 7 nucleotides align to TRBD2. Germline CDR1 reads LNHDA; CDR2 reads SQIVND (reference sequence). CDR3 size: 14 residues. The V segment lost 5 bases and the J segment 4 bases; nucleotides outside the gene matches: 8. The CDR3 DNA reads as TGTGCCAGTAGTGGTACGGGAGGTTGGTACGAGCAGTACTTC. Amino acid sequence: CASSGTGGWYEQYF.

The genes are TRBV7-9 and TRBJ1-1; TRBD1 aligns across 7 bases. The V and J ends lost 1 base and 12 bases, in that order; junction bases with no gene match: 8. Germline-derived CDR1 and CDR2 are SEHNR and FQNEAQ (reference sequence). CDR3 length equals 13 residues. This CDR3 is CASSLGFEGAPFF. CDR3 bases: TGTGCCAGCAGCTTAGGGTTCGAGGGGGCCCCTTTCTTT. The full variable domain, its missing parts supplied by reference TRBV7-9 and TRBJ1-1, is DTGVSQNPRHKITKRGQNVTFRCDPISEHNRLYWYRQTLGQGPEFLTYFQNEAQLEKSRLLSDRFSAERPKGSFSTLEIQRTEQGDSAMYLCASSLGFEGAPFFGQGTRLTVV.

V gene TRBV5-4 combines with J gene TRBJ1-6, with D perhaps matching TRBD1 (5 bases). The V gene lost 3 bases and the J gene lost 7 bases, with 17 bases spanning the gap. This CDR3 comprises 16 residues. Germline-derived CDR1 and CDR2 are SGHNT and YYREEE (reference sequence). The CDR3 here is CASSSAYLGPNSPLHF. CDR3 bases: TGTGCCAGCAGCTCGGCCTACCTGGGGCCAAATTCACCCCTCCACTTT. The full variable domain, its missing parts supplied by reference TRBV5-4 and TRBJ1-6, is ETGVTQSPTHLIKTRGQQVTLRCSSQSGHNTVSWYQQALGQGPQFIFQYYREEENGRGNFPPRFSGLQFPNYSSELNVNALELDDSALYLCASSSAYLGPNSPLHFGNGTRLTVT.

The table lists this clone with a count of one. This rearrangement joins TRBV5-4 to TRBJ2-1; 9 positions match TRBD2. The CDR3 sequence is 15 residues long. The V segment lost 1 base and the J segment 7 bases; nucleotides outside the gene matches: 6. Germline loops: CDR1 SGHNT, CDR2 YYREEE (reference sequence). CDR3 region: CASSLFSGSGNEQFF. CDR3 coding DNA: TGTGCCAGCAGCTTGTTTAGCGGGAGTGGTAATGAGCAGTTCTTC.